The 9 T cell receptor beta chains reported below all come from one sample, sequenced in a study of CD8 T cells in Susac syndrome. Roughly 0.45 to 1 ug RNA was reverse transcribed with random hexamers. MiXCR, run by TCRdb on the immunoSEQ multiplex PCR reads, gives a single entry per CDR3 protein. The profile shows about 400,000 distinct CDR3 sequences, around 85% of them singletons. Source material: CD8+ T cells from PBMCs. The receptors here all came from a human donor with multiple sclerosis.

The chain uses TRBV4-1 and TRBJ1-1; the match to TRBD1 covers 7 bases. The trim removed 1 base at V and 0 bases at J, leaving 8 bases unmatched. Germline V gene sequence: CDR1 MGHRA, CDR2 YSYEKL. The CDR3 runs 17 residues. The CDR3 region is CASSQVWDSPMNTEAFF. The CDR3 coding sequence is TGCGCCAGCAGCCAAGTTTGGGACAGCCCCATGAACACTGAAGCTTTCTTT.

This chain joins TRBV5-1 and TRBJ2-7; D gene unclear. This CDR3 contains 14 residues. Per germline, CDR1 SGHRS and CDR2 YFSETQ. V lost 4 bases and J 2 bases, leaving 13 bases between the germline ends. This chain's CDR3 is CASSLEFPTYEQYF. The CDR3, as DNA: TGCGCCAGCAGCCTCGAGTTCCCCACCTACGAGCAGTACTTC.

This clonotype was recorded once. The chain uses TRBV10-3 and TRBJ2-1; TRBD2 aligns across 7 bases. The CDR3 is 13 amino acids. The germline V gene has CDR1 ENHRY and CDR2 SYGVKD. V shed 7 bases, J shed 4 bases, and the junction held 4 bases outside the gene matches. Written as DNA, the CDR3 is TGTGCCATCAAGGCGGGACTATACAATGAGCAGTTCTTC. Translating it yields CAIKAGLYNEQFF.

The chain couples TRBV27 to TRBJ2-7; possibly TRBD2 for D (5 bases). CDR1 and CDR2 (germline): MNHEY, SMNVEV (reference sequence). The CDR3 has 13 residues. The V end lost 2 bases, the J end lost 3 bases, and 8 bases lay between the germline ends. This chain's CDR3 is CASSLDGLYEQYF. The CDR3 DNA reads TGTGCCAGCAGTTTAGACGGACTCTACGAGCAGTACTTC.

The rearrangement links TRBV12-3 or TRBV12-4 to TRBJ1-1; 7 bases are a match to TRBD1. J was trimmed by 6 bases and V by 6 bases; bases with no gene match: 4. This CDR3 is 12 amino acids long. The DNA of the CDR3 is TGTGCCAGCAGCCAGGGGGATCCTGAAGCTTTCTTT. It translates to CASSQGDPEAFF.

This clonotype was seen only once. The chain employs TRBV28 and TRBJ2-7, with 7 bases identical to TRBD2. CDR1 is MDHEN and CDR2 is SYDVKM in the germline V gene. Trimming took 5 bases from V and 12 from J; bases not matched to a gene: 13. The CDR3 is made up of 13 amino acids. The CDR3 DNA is TGTGCCAGCAGTATCCCAGAGCGGGGAGGTCCGTACTTC. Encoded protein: CASSIPERGGPYF.

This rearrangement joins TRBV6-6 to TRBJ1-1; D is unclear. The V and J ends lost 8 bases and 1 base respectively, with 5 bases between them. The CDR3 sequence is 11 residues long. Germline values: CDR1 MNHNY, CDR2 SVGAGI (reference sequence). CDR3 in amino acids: CASETNTEAFF. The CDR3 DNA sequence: TGTGCCAGCGAGACGAACACTGAAGCTTTCTTT.

The CDR3 loop reads CASSIHPSLNQPQHF. CDR3 nucleotides: TGTGCCAGTAGTATCCACCCCTCACTCAATCAGCCCCAGCATTTT. This chain connects TRBV19 to TRBJ1-5, with unresolved D. CDR1 and CDR2 from the germline V gene are LNHDA and SQIVND (reference sequence). This CDR3 contains 15 residues. V was shortened by 3 bases and J by 3 bases, with 12 bases between the two germline ends.

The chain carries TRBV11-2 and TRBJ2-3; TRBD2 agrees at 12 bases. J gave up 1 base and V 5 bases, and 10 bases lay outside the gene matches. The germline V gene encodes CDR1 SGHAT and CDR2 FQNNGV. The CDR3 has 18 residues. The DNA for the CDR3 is TGTGCCAGCAGCCCGGGACTAGCGGGCACTGCAGGCACAGATACGCAGTATTTT. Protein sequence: CASSPGLAGTAGTDTQYF.